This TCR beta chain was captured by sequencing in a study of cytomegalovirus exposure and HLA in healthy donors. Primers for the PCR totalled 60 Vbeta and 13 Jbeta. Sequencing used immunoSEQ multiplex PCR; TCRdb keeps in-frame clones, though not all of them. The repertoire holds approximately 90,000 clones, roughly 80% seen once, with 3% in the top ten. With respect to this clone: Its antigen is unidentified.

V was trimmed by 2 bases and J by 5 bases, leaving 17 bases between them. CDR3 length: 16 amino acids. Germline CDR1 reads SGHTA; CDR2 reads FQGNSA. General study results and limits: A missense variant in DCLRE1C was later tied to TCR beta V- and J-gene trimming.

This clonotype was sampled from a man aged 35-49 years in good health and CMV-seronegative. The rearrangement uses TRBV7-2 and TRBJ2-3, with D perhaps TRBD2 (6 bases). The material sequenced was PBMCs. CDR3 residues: CASSLLVTSRRDTQYF. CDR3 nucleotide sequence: TGTGCCAGCAGCTTACTGGTTACTAGCAGGAGAGATACGCAGTATTTT.